These T cell receptor beta chains were read from a single sample in a study of T cells in Graves' hyperthyroidism and ophthalmopathy. TCRdb analysed the multiplex PCR reads with MiXCR anew, one entry per CDR3 protein. The table records 250,000 to 350,000 distinct CDR3 sequences, 15% to 20% of them present only once. Sequencing used blood. The source is a woman aged 60-75 years with Graves' ophthalmopathy. CDR3s leave out the opening cysteine and the closing phenylalanine or tryptophan. Fields, in order: V gene, CDR3 protein.

V: TRBV6-1
CDR3: ASIRDRQEKLF

V: TRBV5-4
CDR3: ASSLVGKFTDTQY

V: TRBV27
CDR3: ATRGTATYEQY

V: TRBV29-1
CDR3: SVDGTGGPSTDTQY

V: TRBV20-1
CDR3: SAHSGEPYEQY

V: TRBV5-1
CDR3: ASSLLAGENEQY

V: TRBV11-3
CDR3: ASSATEFTGELF

V: TRBV6-1
CDR3: ASSGGGLTDTQY

V: TRBV28
CDR3: ASSLGVAGHDEQY

V: TRBV6-2/TRBV6-3
CDR3: ASSYVWEVGTDTQY

V: TRBV19
CDR3: ASSIGTASYEQY

V: TRBV18
CDR3: ASSPNPYNEQF

V: TRBV20-1
CDR3: SARDPTGLGYEQY

V: TRBV18
CDR3: ASSHNSPTWADTQY

V: TRBV3-1
CDR3: ASSQYGTPNQPQH

V: TRBV7-2
CDR3: ASSWGGSTGVHEQY

V: TRBV13
CDR3: ASSFGKGEAF

V: TRBV2
CDR3: ASSAAGKEQF

V: TRBV7-9
CDR3: ASSLAGGGYYEQY

V: TRBV20-1
CDR3: SARDPGQGNYNEQF

V: TRBV2
CDR3: ASSEPGLNTEAF

V: TRBV6-5
CDR3: ASSSVAGGFWSGANVLT

V: TRBV7-6
CDR3: ASSLGSGTGNTEAF

V: TRBV18
CDR3: ASSPPGEGRETQY

V: TRBV7-9
CDR3: ASSGWTGGEDEQY

V: TRBV4-3
CDR3: ASSQDLRGDTGELF

V: TRBV20-1
CDR3: SARGARGPGNTIY

V: TRBV27
CDR3: ASSPGTGGAETQY

V: TRBV5-1
CDR3: ASRAQAELQETQY

V: TRBV7-8
CDR3: ASSSRTSGGLSSYEQY

V: TRBV11-2
CDR3: ASSFSAGTLAIEQF

V: TRBV7-2
CDR3: ASSIAGGNQPQH

V: TRBV7-9
CDR3: ASSRRAQGNEQF

V: TRBV7-2
CDR3: ASRRGRARTADEQF

V: TRBV10-3
CDR3: AITGQGGYGYT

V: TRBV9
CDR3: ASSVEGGTRSYEQY

V: TRBV7-3
CDR3: ASSELAGAPDTQY

V: TRBV24-1
CDR3: ATSVASPDSTDTQY

V: TRBV28
CDR3: ASRSPYSSGRYSAKNIQY

V: TRBV27
CDR3: ASSLTVGVYEQY

V: TRBV6-2/TRBV6-3
CDR3: ASSYLGGSNQPQH

V: TRBV4-2
CDR3: ASSPRPSEGETQY

V: TRBV7-4
CDR3: ASSVQAASEQF

V: TRBV5-1
CDR3: ASSSIAGGLNEQF